Listed below are T cell receptor beta chains from one sample, sequenced in a study of blood T cell repertoires in COVID-19. TCRdb's table, derived via immunoSEQ multiplex PCR, lists solely in-frame clones and lacks some. Of over 200,000 clones listed, approximately 90% are singletons. The specimen sequenced was peripheral blood. The receptors shown here come from a man in his fifties or sixties with COVID-19, enrolled during active disease. Each CDR3 is given with its conserved first and last residue. The order of the fields is clone size, CDR3 length, D gene, J gene, V gene, CDR3 protein, CDR3 DNA. The D gene is left open where the match is weak. Clone sizes are given selectively: once, few, many, or a class where the clone is expanded.

>once|14|TRBD2|TRBJ2-3|TRBV18
CASSNGLGTDTQYF
TGTGCCAGCTCAAATGGACTAGGCACAGATACGCAGTATTTT
>NA|18|TRBD2|TRBJ2-1|TRBV4-1
CASSQRERRGALPNEQFF
TGCGCCAGCAGCCAAAGGGAGCGGCGGGGGGCCCTCCCCAATGAGCAGTTCTTC
>NA|14|TRBD1|TRBJ2-7|TRBV19
CASSPRQGAYEQYF
TGTGCCAGTAGTCCCCGACAGGGGGCCTACGAGCAGTACTTC
>NA|14|NA|TRBJ2-7|TRBV4-1
CASSQEQGAYEQYF
TGCGCCAGCAGCCAAGAACAGGGAGCATACGAGCAGTACTTC
>NA|16|TRBD1|TRBJ2-2|TRBV5-8
CASSLPGQGHAGELFF
TGTGCCAGCAGCTTACCGGGACAGGGCCATGCCGGGGAGCTGTTTTTT
>NA|15|TRBD2|TRBJ2-1|TRBV7-9
CASSLGTSGNNEQFF
TGTGCCAGCAGCTTAGGGACTAGCGGCAACAATGAGCAGTTCTTC
>NA|15|TRBD2|TRBJ2-7|TRBV5-5
CASSLEYGGAYEQYF
TGTGCCAGCAGCTTGGAGTACGGGGGGGCCTACGAGCAGTACTTC
>once|17|TRBD2|TRBJ2-3|TRBV9
CASSAGLSGSLADTQYF
TGTGCCAGCAGCGCGGGTCTTAGCGGGTCCTTGGCGGATACGCAGTATTTT
>NA|13|NA|TRBJ1-6|TRBV19
CASNGQGNSPLHF
TGTGCCAGTAACGGGCAGGGGAATTCACCCCTCCACTTT
>NA|15|TRBD2|TRBJ2-1|TRBV5-4
CASSLLLAGENEQFF
TGTGCCAGCAGCTTACTTCTAGCGGGGGAGAATGAGCAGTTCTTC
>NA|16|TRBD1|TRBJ1-6|TRBV7-2
CASSPVADRASSPLHF
TGTGCCAGCAGCCCGGTGGCGGACAGGGCTAGTTCACCCCTCCACTTT
>once|15|TRBD2|TRBJ2-1|TRBV18
CASSRGGSSYNEQFF
TGTGCCAGCTCACGAGGCGGGAGCTCCTACAATGAGCAGTTCTTC
>once|15|NA|TRBJ1-1|TRBV6-5
CASSPRYPMNTEAFF
TGTGCCAGCAGCCCCAGGTACCCGATGAACACTGAAGCTTTCTTT
>once|19|NA|TRBJ1-6|TRBV11-2
CASSLTHSREWRLRTPLHF
TGTGCCAGCAGCTTAACTCATTCGCGGGAGTGGAGACTACGGACACCCCTCCACTTT
>few|14|TRBD1|TRBJ2-7|TRBV9
CASSPGQGLWEQYF
TGTGCCAGCAGCCCCGGACAGGGTTTGTGGGAGCAGTACTTC
>NA|16|NA|TRBJ2-2|TRBV3-1/TRBV3-2
CASSQRGTLNTGELFF
TGTGCCAGCAGCCAACGTGGGACACTAAACACCGGGGAGCTGTTTTTT
>NA|18|TRBD1|TRBJ2-1|TRBV18
CASSPKTGQGASYNEQFF
TGTGCCAGCTCACCGAAAACGGGACAGGGGGCCTCCTACAATGAGCAGTTCTTC
>NA|15|NA|TRBJ2-5|TRBV11-2
CASSLESFSLETQYF
TGTGCCAGCAGCTTAGAATCTTTCAGTCTTGAGACCCAGTACTTC
>NA|13|TRBD1|TRBJ1-2|TRBV12-3/TRBV12-4
CASSFTGGYGYTF
TGTGCCAGCAGCTTCACAGGGGGCTATGGCTACACCTTC
>NA|13|TRBD1|TRBJ2-2|TRBV12-3/TRBV12-4
CASTSTGAGELFF
TGTGCCAGCACTTCTACAGGGGCCGGGGAGCTGTTTTTT
>NA|13|NA|TRBJ1-2|TRBV11-2
CASSLEGASGYTF
TGTGCCAGCAGCTTAGAAGGGGCAAGTGGCTACACCTTC
>NA|14|TRBD1|TRBJ2-1|TRBV11-3
CASSLGDSYNEQFF
TGTGCCAGCAGCTTGGGGGACAGCTACAATGAGCAGTTCTTC
>NA|16|NA|TRBJ2-1|TRBV7-2
CASSLGGSGSYNEQFF
TGTGCCAGCAGCCTCGGGGGATCGGGCTCCTACAATGAGCAGTTCTTC
>NA|14|NA|TRBJ2-7|TRBV6-2/TRBV6-3
CASSYRQDSYEQYF
TGTGCCAGCAGTTATCGACAGGACTCCTACGAGCAGTACTTC